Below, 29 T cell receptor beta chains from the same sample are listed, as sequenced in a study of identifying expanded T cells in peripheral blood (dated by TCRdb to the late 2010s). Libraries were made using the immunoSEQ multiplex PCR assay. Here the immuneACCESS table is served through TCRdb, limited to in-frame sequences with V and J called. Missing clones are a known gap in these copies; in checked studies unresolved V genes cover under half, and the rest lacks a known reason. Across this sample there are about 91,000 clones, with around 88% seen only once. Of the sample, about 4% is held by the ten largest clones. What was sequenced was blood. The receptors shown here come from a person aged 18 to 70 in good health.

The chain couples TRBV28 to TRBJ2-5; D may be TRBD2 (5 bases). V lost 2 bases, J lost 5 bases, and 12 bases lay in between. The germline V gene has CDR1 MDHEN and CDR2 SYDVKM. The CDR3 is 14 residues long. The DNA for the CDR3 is TGTGCCAGCAGTTTACAATCAGGCGGGGAGACCCAGTACTTC. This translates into CASSLQSGGETQYF. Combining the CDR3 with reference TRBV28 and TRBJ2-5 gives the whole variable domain DVKVTQSSRYLVKRTGEKVFLECVQDMDHENMFWYRQDPGLGLRLIYFSYDVKMKEKGDIPEGYSVSREKKERFSLILESASTNQTSMYLCASSLQSGGETQYFGPGTRLLVL.

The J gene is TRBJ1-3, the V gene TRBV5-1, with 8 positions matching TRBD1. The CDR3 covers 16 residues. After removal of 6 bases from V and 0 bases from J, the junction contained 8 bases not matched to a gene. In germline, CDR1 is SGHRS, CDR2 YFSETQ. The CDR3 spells CASTMDRASSGNTIYF. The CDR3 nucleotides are TGCGCCAGCACCATGGACAGGGCCAGCTCTGGAAACACCATATATTTT.

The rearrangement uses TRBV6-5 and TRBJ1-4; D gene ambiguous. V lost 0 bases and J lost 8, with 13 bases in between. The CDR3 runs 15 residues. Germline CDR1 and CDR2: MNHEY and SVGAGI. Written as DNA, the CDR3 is TGTGCCAGCAGTTACTCACTGAAGATTGACGAAAAACTGTTTTTT. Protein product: CASSYSLKIDEKLFF.

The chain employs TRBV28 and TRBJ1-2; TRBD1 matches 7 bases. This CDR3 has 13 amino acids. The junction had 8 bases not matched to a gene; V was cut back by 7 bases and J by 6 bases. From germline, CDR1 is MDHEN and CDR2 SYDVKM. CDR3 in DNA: TGTGCCAGCACCTTTGGGGACAGAAATGGCTACACCTTC. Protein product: CASTFGDRNGYTF.

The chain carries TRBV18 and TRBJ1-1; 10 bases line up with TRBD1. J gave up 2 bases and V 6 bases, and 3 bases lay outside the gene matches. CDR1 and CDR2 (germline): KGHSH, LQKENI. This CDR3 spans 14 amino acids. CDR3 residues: CASSRDRGNTEAFF. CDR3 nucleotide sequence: TGTGCCAGCTCCCGGGACAGGGGAAACACTGAAGCTTTCTTT.

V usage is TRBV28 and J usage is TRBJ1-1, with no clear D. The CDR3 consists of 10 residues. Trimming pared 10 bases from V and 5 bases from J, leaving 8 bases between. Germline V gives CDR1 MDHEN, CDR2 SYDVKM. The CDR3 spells CATTRTEAFF. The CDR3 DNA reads TGTGCCACCACTAGGACTGAAGCTTTCTTT. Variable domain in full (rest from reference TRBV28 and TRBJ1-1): DVKVTQSSRYLVKRTGEKVFLECVQDMDHENMFWYRQDPGLGLRLIYFSYDVKMKEKGDIPEGYSVSREKKERFSLILESASTNQTSMYLCATTRTEAFFGQGTRLTVV.

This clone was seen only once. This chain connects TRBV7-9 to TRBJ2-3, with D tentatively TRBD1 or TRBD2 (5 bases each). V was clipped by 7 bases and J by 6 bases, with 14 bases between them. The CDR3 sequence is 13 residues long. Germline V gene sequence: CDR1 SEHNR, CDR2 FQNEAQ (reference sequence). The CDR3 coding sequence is TGTGCCAGCACCCTCGGGAAGGGGGATACGCAGTATTTT. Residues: CASTLGKGDTQYF.

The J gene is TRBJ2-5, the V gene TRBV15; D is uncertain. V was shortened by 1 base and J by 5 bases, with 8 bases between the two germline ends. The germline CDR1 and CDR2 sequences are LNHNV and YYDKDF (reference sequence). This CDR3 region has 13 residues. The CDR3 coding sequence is TGTGCCACCAGCAGAGGAATAACGGAGACCCAGTACTTC. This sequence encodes CATSRGITETQYF.

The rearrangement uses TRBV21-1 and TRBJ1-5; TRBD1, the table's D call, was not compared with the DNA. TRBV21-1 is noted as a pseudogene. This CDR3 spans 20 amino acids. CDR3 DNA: TGTGCCAGCAGCAAATTAAACCGGGACAGGGGGCGGGGTGTCAATCAGCCCCAGCATTTT. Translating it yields CASSKLNRDRGRGVNQPQHF.

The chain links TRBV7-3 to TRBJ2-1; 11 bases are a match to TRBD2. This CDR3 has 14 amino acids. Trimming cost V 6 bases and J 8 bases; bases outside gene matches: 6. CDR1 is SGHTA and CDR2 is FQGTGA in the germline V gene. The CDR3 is CASSLSGRGDEQFF. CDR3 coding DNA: TGTGCCAGCAGTCTTAGCGGGAGGGGCGATGAGCAGTTCTTC.

The chain's CDR3 is CASSLEALVPGELFF. The CDR3 nucleotides are TGTGCCAGCAGTCTCGAGGCTTTAGTTCCCGGGGAGCTGTTTTTT. The chain is built from TRBV4-2 and TRBJ2-2; D uncertain. The CDR3 extends over 15 amino acids. From germline, CDR1 is LGHNA and CDR2 YNFKEQ. V was trimmed by 6 bases and J by 6 bases, leaving 17 bases between them.

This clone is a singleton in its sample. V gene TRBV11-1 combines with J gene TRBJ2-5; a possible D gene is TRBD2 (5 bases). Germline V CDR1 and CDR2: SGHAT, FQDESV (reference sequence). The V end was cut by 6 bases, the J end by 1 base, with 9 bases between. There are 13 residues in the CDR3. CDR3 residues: CASRRATQETQYF. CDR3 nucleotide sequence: TGTGCCAGCAGGCGGGCCACCCAAGAGACCCAGTACTTC.

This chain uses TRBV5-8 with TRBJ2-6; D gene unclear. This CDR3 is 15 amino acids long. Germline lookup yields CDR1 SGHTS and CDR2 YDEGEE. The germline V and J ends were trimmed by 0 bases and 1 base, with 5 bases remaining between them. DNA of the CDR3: TGTGCCAGCAGCTTGGGTGGGTCTGGGGCCAACGTCCTGACTTTC. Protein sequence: CASSLGGSGANVLTF. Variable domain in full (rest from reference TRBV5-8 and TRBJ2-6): EAGVTQSPTHLIKTRGQQATLRCSPISGHTSVYWYQQALGLGLQFLLWYDEGEERNRGNFPPRFSGRQFPNYSSELNVNALELEDSALYLCASSLGGSGANVLTFGAGSRLTVL.

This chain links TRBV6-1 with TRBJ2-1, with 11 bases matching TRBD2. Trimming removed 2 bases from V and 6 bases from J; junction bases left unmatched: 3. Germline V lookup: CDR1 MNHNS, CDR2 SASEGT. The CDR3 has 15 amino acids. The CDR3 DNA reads TGTGCCAGCAGTGAAACTAGCGGGAGTGGCAATGAGCAGTTCTTC. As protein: CASSETSGSGNEQFF.

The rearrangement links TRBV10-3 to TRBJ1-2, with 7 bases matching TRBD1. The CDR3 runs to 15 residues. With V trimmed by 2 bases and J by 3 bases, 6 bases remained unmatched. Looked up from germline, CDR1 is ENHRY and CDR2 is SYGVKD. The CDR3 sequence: CAISEPKTGDYGYTF. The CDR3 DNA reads TGTGCCATCAGTGAGCCAAAAACAGGGGACTATGGCTACACCTTC.

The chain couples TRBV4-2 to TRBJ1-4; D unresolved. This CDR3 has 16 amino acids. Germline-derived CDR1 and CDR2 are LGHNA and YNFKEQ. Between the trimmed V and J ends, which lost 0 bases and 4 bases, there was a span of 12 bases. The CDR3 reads CASSQDRQKFNEKLFF. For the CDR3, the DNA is TGTGCCAGCAGCCAAGATCGTCAGAAATTTAATGAAAAACTGTTTTTT.

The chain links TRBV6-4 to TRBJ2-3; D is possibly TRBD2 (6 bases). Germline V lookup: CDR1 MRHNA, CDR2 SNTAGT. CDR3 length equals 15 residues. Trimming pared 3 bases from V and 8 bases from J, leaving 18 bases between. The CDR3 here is CASSEEGFPHGTQYF. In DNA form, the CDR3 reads TGTGCCAGCAGTGAGGAGGGATTCCCACATGGTACGCAGTATTTT.

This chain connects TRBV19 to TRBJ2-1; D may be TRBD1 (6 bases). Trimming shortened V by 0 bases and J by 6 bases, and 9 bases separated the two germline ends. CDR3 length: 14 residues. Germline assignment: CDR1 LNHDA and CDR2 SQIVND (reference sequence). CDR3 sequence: CASSIDLGGNEQFF. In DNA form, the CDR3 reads TGTGCCAGTAGTATAGACTTAGGGGGCAATGAGCAGTTCTTC.

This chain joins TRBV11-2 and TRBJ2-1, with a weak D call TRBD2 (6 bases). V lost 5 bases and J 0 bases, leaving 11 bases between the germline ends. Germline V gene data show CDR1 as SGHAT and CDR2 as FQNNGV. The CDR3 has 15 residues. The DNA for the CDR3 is TGTGCCAGCAGCCTACCCGGGGGCTCCTACAATGAGCAGTTCTTC. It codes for CASSLPGGSYNEQFF.

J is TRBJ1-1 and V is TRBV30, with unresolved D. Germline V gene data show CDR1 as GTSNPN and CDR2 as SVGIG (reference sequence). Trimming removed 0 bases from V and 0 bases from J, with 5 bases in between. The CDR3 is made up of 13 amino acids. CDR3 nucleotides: TGTGCCTGGAGTGTAACCGTGAACACTGAAGCTTTCTTT. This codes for CAWSVTVNTEAFF.

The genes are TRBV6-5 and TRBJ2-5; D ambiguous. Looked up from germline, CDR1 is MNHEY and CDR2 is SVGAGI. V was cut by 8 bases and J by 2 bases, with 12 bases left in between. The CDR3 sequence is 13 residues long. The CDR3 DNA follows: TGTGCCAGCGCCGGGTGGCAACAAGAGACCCAGTACTTC. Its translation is CASAGWQQETQYF.

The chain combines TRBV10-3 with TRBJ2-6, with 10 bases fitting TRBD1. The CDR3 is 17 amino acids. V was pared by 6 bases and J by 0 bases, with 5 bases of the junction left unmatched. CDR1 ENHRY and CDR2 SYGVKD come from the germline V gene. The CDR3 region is CAIRPGQGSSGANVLTF. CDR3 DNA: TGTGCCATCAGACCGGGACAGGGGAGCTCTGGGGCCAACGTCCTGACTTTC.

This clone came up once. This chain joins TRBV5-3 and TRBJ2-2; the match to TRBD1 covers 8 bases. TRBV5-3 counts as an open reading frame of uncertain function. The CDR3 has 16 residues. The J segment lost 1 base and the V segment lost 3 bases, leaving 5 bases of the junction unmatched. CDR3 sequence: CARSSTGEENTGELFF. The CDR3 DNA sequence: TGTGCCAGAAGCTCGACAGGGGAGGAGAACACCGGGGAGCTGTTTTTT.

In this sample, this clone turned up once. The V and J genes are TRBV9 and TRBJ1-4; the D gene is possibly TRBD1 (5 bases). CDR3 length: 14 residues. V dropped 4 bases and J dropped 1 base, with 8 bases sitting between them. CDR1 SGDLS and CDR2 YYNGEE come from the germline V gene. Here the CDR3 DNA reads TGTGCCAGCAGCATCGGGGGAACTAATGAAAAACTGTTTTTT. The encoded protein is CASSIGGTNEKLFF.

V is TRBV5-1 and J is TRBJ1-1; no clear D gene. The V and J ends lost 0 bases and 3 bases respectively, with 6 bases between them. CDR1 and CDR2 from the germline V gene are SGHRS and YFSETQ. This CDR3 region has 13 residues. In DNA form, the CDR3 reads TGCGCCAGCAGCTTGGAAAGTTACACTGAAGCTTTCTTT. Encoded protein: CASSLESYTEAFF.

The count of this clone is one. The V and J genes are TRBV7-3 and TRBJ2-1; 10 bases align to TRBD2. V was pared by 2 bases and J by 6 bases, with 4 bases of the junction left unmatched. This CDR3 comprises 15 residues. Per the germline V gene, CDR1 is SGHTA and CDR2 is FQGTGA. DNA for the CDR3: TGTGCCAGCAGCTTAGCTAGCGGGAGTCCCAATGAGCAGTTCTTC. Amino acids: CASSLASGSPNEQFF. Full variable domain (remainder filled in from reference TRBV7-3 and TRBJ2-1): GAGVSQTPSNKVTEKGKYVELRCDPISGHTALYWYRQSLGQGPEFLIYFQGTGAADDSGLPNDRFFAVRPEGSVSTLKIQRTERGDSAVYLCASSLASGSPNEQFFGPGTRLTVL.

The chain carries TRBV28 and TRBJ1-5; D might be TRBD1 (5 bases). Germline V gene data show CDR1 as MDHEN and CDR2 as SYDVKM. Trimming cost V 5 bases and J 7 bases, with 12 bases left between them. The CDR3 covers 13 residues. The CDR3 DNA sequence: TGTGCCAGCAGTGTCACAGGTAACCAGCCCCAGCATTTT. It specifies CASSVTGNQPQHF.

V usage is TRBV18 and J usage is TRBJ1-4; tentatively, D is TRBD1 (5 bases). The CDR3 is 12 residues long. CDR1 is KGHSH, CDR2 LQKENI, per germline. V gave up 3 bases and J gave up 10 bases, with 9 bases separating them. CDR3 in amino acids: CASSPGALKLFF. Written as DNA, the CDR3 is TGTGCCAGCTCACCCGGGGCCCTAAAACTGTTTTTT.

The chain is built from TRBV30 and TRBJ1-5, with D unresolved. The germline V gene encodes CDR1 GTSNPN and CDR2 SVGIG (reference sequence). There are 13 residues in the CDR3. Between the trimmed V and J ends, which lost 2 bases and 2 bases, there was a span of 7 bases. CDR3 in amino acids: CAWSPRGNQPQHF. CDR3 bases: TGTGCCTGGAGTCCCCGGGGCAATCAGCCCCAGCATTTT.